The T cell receptor (beta chain) under discussion was sequenced for a study of radiotherapy plus CTLA-4 blockade in lung cancer. V lost 7 bases to trimming and J lost 1 base, with 17 bases between them. This CDR3 region has 16 residues. Germline CDR1 reads ENHRY; CDR2 reads SYGVKD. Data came from immunoSEQ multiplex PCR; TCRdb stores just in-frame clones and leaves some out. The table lists nearly 110,000 clones, over 65% of them singletons, with less than 2.5% in the top ten. This receptor was identified in a human donor with non-small cell lung cancer that progressed on radiotherapy plus ipilimumab. Some clones in this sample may be carry-over from other donors' samples. The sequencing here drew on peripheral blood, taken from a patient treated with radiotherapy plus ipilimumab. This sequence joins TRBV10-3 and TRBJ2-1; a weak D match, TRBD2 (6 bases). The CDR3 DNA reads as TGTGCCATCACCCCGGGACTCTTAAAATCCTACAATGAGCAGTTCTTC. Protein product: CAITPGLLKSYNEQFF.